This TCR beta chain derives from a study of Ad26.COV2.S vaccination and SARS-CoV-2 variants. Study context: Once or twice, 56 days apart, Ad26.COV2.S was delivered intramuscularly.

CDR3 size: 17 residues. Germline V CDR1 and CDR2: SGHRS, YFSETQ. The ends were cut back, 1 base at V and 2 bases at J, with 16 bases in the middle. Repertoires were generated with immunoSEQ multiplex PCR, while TCRdb's copy carries only in-frame clones and drops some. The sample shows roughly 380,000 clones, more than 75% of them seen only once. Treatment indicated: approximately 18 received Ad26.COV2.S at low or high dose, single or two shots; five or six received placebo; per-sample allocation not given. At day 63 after the first vaccine or placebo injection, samples were drawn. The chain has TRBV5-1 and TRBJ1-5; D perhaps matches TRBD1 (5 bases). This clonotype originated in a person aged 18-65 years who received the Ad26.COV2.S COVID-19 vaccine or a placebo. The material was peripheral blood, obtained in a trial of Ad26.COV2.S vaccine versus placebo. The CDR3 DNA reads TGCGCCAGCAGCTTGAACCCCCAGGGTTTAGGCAATCAGCCCCAGCATTTT. It is translated as CASSLNPQGLGNQPQHF.